This paragraph reports one T cell receptor beta chain. The data derive from a study of cytomegalovirus exposure and HLA in healthy donors. Germline-derived CDR1 and CDR2 are SGHRS and YFSETQ. There are 14 residues in the CDR3. V gave up 4 bases and J gave up 7 bases; unmatched junction bases: 11. The study ran its PCR with 60 Vbeta and 13 Jbeta primers. The table came from immunoSEQ multiplex PCR; TCRdb's copy has only in-frame clones and leaves some out. The data show 70,000 to 75,000 clones, about two thirds seen once. V and J are TRBV5-1 and TRBJ2-7; 7 nucleotides agree with TRBD1. What was sequenced was PBMCs. The clonotype originates from a woman between 40 and 55 years old in good health and CMV-seropositive. CDR3 amino acids: CASSLQGVNWEQYF. CDR3 coding DNA: TGCGCCAGCAGCCTGCAGGGGGTCAATTGGGAGCAGTACTTC.